The text below deals with one T cell receptor beta chain. The data originate from a study of shared clonotypes between healthy human individuals. Healthy adults negative for HIV, lacking recent acute infections or vaccinations, served as donors. Germline-derived CDR1 and CDR2 are SEHNR and FQNEAQ (reference sequence). The CDR3 consists of 16 residues. V lost 1 base to trimming and J lost 6 bases, with 16 bases between them. Study processing details: Junction-only sequences produced by ImmunoSEQ had no quality scores, so filtering differed. The table came from immunoSEQ multiplex PCR; TCRdb's copy has only in-frame clones and leaves some out. That table furnishes V, J and clone size, whereas the DNA furnished D and trimming. The data show about 380,000 clones, around 96% seen once.

The TCR was taken from a man aged 25-45 years in good health. The chain is built from TRBV7-9 and TRBJ2-1; D is undetermined. The sequenced sample was memory CD8+ T cells sorted from blood. As to subset: CD45RO+ cells pooled with CCR7-negative TemRA cells. As DNA, the CDR3 is TGTGCCAGCAGCTTAGATCCGATAGAATGGACCAATGAGCAGTTCTTC. Protein: CASSLDPIEWTNEQFF.